One and the same sample provided the 2 T cell receptor beta chains below, sequenced in a study of identical twins. Using its own MiXCR run on the 5' RACE reads, TCRdb lists one record per CDR3 protein. The data hold 600,000 to 850,000 distinct CDR3 sequences, with around a sixth observed a single time. These records were also assigned to another study, of T cells expressing NK-cell markers.

Sequenced: PBMCs. The receptor source for this set is a woman under 30 in good health.

This clonotype turned up a few times. The V gene is TRBV11-2, the J gene TRBJ2-3, with 11 bases lining up with TRBD2. The CDR3 runs 18 residues. J lost 2 bases, V lost 2 bases, and 9 bases had no gene match. Per the germline V gene, CDR1 is SGHAT and CDR2 is FQNNGV. The DNA of the CDR3 is TGTGCCAGCAGCTTATTTGCTAGCGGGGGGACTCTCACAGATACGCAGTATTTT. Protein: CASSLFASGGTLTDTQYF.

This clonotype has just a few counts. The chain links TRBV15 to TRBJ2-1; 9 bases are a match to TRBD2. The CDR3 runs 16 residues. Looked up from germline, CDR1 is LNHNV and CDR2 is YYDKDF (reference sequence). Losses at the gene ends were 3 bases for V and 2 bases for J; bases not matched to a gene: 5. CDR3 coding DNA: TGTGCCACCAGCAGGGGTAGCGGGAGCCCCTACAATGAGCAGTTCTTC. It encodes CATSRGSGSPYNEQFF.